Shown below are 14 T cell receptor beta chains from a single sample sequenced in a study of cytomegalovirus exposure and HLA in healthy donors. PCR was performed using 60 Vbeta and 13 Jbeta primers. Clones were read by immunoSEQ multiplex PCR, and TCRdb kept only the in-frame ones, dropping some. The sample includes 100,000 to 150,000 clones, approximately 10% of them seen just once. The sequenced material came from PBMCs. The receptors shown here come from a woman between 18 and 29 years old in good health and CMV-seropositive.

This clone turned up a few times. The chain employs TRBV5-6 and TRBJ1-1, with a tentative D call TRBD1 (5 bases). Germline V lookup: CDR1 SGHDT, CDR2 YYEEEE. CDR3 size: 14 residues. Trimming removed 4 bases at V and 1 base at J, with 11 bases between. This CDR3 is CASSLDDRNTEAFF. The CDR3 nucleotides read TGTGCCAGCAGCCTAGATGACAGGAACACTGAAGCTTTCTTT.

Of note for this clone: A junction boundary mismatches the germline segment, possibly from a read error. The rearrangement joins TRBV6-6 to TRBJ2-1; 9 nucleotides agree with TRBD1. The germline CDR1 and CDR2 sequences are MNHNY and SVGAGI (reference sequence). The CDR3 runs 15 residues. As DNA, the CDR3 is TGTGCCAGCAGTGCCGGGACAGGGAACTACAATGGGCAGTTCTTC. It translates to CASSAGTGNYNGQFF.

The rearrangement joins TRBV18 to TRBJ1-5, with D possibly TRBD1 on 6 matching bases. The CDR3 is 15 amino acids. V lost 6 bases to trimming and J lost 0 bases, with 12 bases between them. Germline CDR1 reads KGHSH; CDR2 reads LQKENI. The CDR3 loop reads CASSQGQISNQPQHF. For the CDR3, the DNA is TGTGCCAGCTCGCAAGGACAGATTAGCAATCAGCCCCAGCATTTT. Full variable domain (rest looked up from reference TRBV18 and TRBJ1-5): NAGVMQNPRHLVRRRGQEARLRCSPMKGHSHVYWYRQLPEEGLKFMVYLQKENIIDESGMPKERFSAEFPKEGPSILRIQQVVRGDSAAYFCASSQGQISNQPQHFGDGTRLSIL.

The gene calls are TRBV19 and TRBJ1-2, with D possibly matching TRBD1 (5 bases). CDR1 and CDR2 (germline): LNHDA, SQIVND (reference sequence). This CDR3 spans 14 amino acids. Trimming took off 4 bases at V and 8 bases at J, with 17 bases between the two ends. CDR3 coding DNA: TGTGCCAGTAGTACGCGGGACGGCTTGTGGGGCTACACCTTC. Encoded protein: CASSTRDGLWGYTF. The variable domain in full, completed from reference TRBV19 and TRBJ1-2, reads DGGITQSPKYLFRKEGQNVTLSCEQNLNHDAMYWYRQDPGQGLRLIYYSQIVNDFQKGDIAEGYSVSREKKESFPLTVTSAQKNPTAFYLCASSTRDGLWGYTFGSGTRLTVV.

This clone was seen only a few times. The J gene is TRBJ2-7, the V gene TRBV5-1; weak D call: TRBD1 (6 bases). The CDR3 has 14 residues. The germline gives CDR1 SGHRS, CDR2 YFSETQ. The V end was cut by 4 bases, the J end by 5 bases, with 16 bases between. CDR3 in DNA: TGCGCCAGCAGCGTACAGGGCTTGAGAAACGAGCAGTACTTC. Amino acids: CASSVQGLRNEQYF.

The table lists this clone with a few counts. The chain couples TRBV5-5 to TRBJ2-7; 7 nucleotides line up with TRBD1. Looked up from germline, CDR1 is SGHKS and CDR2 is YYEKEE (reference sequence). The junction had 9 bases not matched to a gene; V was cut back by 4 bases and J by 2 bases. The CDR3 covers 15 residues. CDR3 DNA sequence: TGTGCCAGCAGCCGCGAGGAGGACAGGCCCTACGAGCAGTACTTC. It specifies CASSREEDRPYEQYF.

This clone was picked up a small number of times. This rearrangement joins TRBV30 to TRBJ1-2; D might be TRBD1 (6 bases). Germline CDR1 GTSNPN, CDR2 SVGIG (reference sequence). This CDR3 region has 13 residues. Trimming shortened V by 5 bases and J by 8 bases, and 18 bases separated the two germline ends. The CDR3 DNA is TGTGCCTGGGCTTCACAGGGAGGGATGGGCTACACCTTC. Its protein product is CAWASQGGMGYTF.

This clone was found a few times. The chain employs TRBV7-2 and TRBJ2-7, with a weak D call TRBD2 (6 bases). The CDR3 length is 13 residues. The germline V gene encodes CDR1 SGHTA and CDR2 FQGNSA. The V end lost 11 bases, the J end lost 3 bases, and 17 bases lay between the germline ends. CDR3 sequence reads: CAVGRDSYYEQYF. Written as DNA, the CDR3 is TGTGCCGTAGGCCGGGACTCCTACTACGAGCAGTACTTC.

V gene TRBV30 combines with J gene TRBJ2-7; tentative D call: TRBD1 (5 bases). Germline V gives CDR1 GTSNPN, CDR2 SVGIG (reference sequence). CDR3 length equals 11 residues. V gave up 6 bases and J gave up 6 bases, with 12 bases separating them. This chain's CDR3 is CACSRRGEQYF. The CDR3 coding sequence is TGTGCCTGCTCTCGTAGGGGCGAGCAGTACTTC.

The chain joins TRBV10-3 to TRBJ2-3; 10 nucleotides line up with TRBD2. V lost 0 bases, J lost 6 bases, and 6 bases stayed unmatched. Germline CDR1 is ENHRY and CDR2 is SYGVKD. This CDR3 has 16 residues. The CDR3 loop reads CAISESRAGGPDTQYF. The CDR3 bases are TGTGCCATCAGTGAGTCGAGAGCGGGAGGGCCGGATACGCAGTATTTT.

This chain connects TRBV27 to TRBJ2-3; 7 bases fit TRBD2. Germline V gene lookup returns CDR1 MNHEY and CDR2 SMNVEV (reference sequence). The CDR3 sequence is 14 residues long. V lost 7 bases, J lost 5 bases, and 9 bases stayed unmatched. The CDR3 DNA sequence: TGTGCCAGCATGACGGGGGGAACCAAAGATACGCAGTATTTT. Residues: CASMTGGTKDTQYF.

The chain carries TRBV2 and TRBJ2-7; 9 bases agree with TRBD2. Unmatched junction bases numbered 8, after V lost 1 base and J lost 1 base. Germline V gene lookup returns CDR1 SNHLY and CDR2 FYNNEI. The CDR3 length is 17 residues. The CDR3 region has the DNA TGTGCCAGCAGTGAAGGCCCCCTAGCGGGACGATCCTACGAGCAGTACTTC. Amino acids: CASSEGPLAGRSYEQYF.

This clone has only a few counts. V is TRBV11-3 and J is TRBJ2-7, with TRBD2 identical over 7 bases. CDR3 size: 13 residues. Germline V gene data show CDR1 as SGHNT and CDR2 as YENEEA. V lost 5 bases to trimming and J lost 1 base; unmatched junction nucleotides: 2. The CDR3 sequence is CASSPRGSYEQYF. The CDR3 bases are TGTGCCAGCAGCCCGCGGGGGTCCTACGAGCAGTACTTC.

This clone was counted a few times. This chain connects TRBV30 to TRBJ2-5; perhaps TRBD2 as D (7 bases). The DNA end is more similar to TRBJ2-7, so the J call may be wrong. This CDR3 has 12 amino acids. Germline lookup yields CDR1 GTSNPN and CDR2 SVGIG (reference sequence). The CDR3 nucleotides are TGTGCCTCCTCCGGGGGGCCCTACGAGCAGTACTTC. The encoded protein is CASSGGPYEQYF.